This T cell receptor (beta chain) was sequenced for a study of vaccination and CD4 T cells after COVID-19. Turning to the study itself: SARS-CoV-2, HCoV-NL63, HCoV-OC43 and HCoV-229E supplied the overlapping spike peptides used to stimulate cells.

Noted treatment: approximately 9-day PBMC culture with coronavirus spike peptide pools or control peptides (ViraFEST assay). T cells were expanded with peptide pools, and expanded clonotypes were identified by TCR sequencing. PCR-confirmed positives ranged from March to December 2020, preceding US Alpha, Beta and Delta variants. The study, taken as a whole, reports: Vaccine-specific clones numbering 304 of 307 showed spike mono-reactivity in convalescent patients.

Cultured CD4+ T cells had their DNA profiled by the Oncomine TCR Beta short-read assay. TCRdb re-analysed the PCR reads in MiXCR, keeping a single row per CDR3 protein. The repertoire holds 15,000 or so distinct CDR3 sequences, with about three quarters as singletons. As for this clonotype: Its antigen is undetermined.

Looked up from germline, CDR1 is SGHAT and CDR2 is FQNNGV. This CDR3 comprises 16 residues. Trimming cost V 5 bases and J 0 bases; bases outside gene matches: 6. The chain employs TRBV11-2 and TRBJ2-1; 8 bases line up with TRBD2. The sequencing input was CD4+ T cells from blood, cultured in vitro. The clonotype was recovered from a human donor who had recovered from COVID-19. The CDR3 nucleotides read TGTGCCAGCAGCCTTACCGGGACTAGCTCCTACAATGAGCAGTTCTTC. Protein product: CASSLTGTSSYNEQFF.